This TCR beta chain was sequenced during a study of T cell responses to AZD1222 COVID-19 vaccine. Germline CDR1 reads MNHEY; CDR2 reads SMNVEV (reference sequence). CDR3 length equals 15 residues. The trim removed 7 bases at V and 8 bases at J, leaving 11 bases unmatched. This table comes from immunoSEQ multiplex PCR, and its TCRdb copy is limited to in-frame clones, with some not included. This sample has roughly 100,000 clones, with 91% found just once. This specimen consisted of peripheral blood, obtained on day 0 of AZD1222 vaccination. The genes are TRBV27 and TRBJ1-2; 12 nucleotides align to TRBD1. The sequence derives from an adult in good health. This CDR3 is CASTPSGQGARGYTF. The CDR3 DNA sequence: TGTGCCAGCACTCCTTCGGGACAGGGGGCGCGGGGCTACACCTTC.